The clone carrying this T cell receptor (beta chain) was found once. This entry belongs to a study of cytomegalovirus exposure and HLA in healthy donors. Trimming removed 7 bases from V and 10 bases from J; junction bases left unmatched: 12. CDR1 SNHLY and CDR2 FYNNEI come from the germline V gene. This CDR3 region has 14 residues. The PCR made use of 60 Vbeta and 13 Jbeta primers. Produced via immunoSEQ multiplex PCR; TCRdb's table is partial and in-frame only. Of 85,000 to 95,000 clones detected, less than 80% appear once; the ten largest clones hold approximately 20%. V is TRBV2 and J is TRBJ2-1; 8 positions agree with TRBD2. The sequencing input was PBMCs. This clonotype was sampled from a man aged 25-45 years in good health and CMV-seropositive. The CDR3 sequence is CASIGLASLREQFF. Written as DNA, the CDR3 is TGTGCCAGCATTGGACTAGCCTCCCTACGGGAGCAGTTCTTC.